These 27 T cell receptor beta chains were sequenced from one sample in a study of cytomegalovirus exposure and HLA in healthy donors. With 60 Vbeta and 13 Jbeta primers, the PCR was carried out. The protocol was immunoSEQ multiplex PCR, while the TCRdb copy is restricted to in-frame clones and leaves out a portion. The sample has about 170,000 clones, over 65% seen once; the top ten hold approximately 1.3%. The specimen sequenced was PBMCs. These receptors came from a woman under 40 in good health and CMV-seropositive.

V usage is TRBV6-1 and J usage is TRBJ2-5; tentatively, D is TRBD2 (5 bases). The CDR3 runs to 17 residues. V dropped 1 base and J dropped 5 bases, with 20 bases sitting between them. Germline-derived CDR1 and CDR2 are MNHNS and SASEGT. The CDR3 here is CASSEGWTGRGWETQYF. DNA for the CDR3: TGTGCCAGCAGTGAAGGTTGGACGGGAAGAGGTTGGGAGACCCAGTACTTC.

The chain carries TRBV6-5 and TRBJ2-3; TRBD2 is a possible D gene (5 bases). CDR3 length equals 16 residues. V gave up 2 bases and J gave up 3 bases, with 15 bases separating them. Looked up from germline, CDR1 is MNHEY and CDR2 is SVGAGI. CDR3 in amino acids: CASSYRRGFGTDTQYF. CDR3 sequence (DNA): TGTGCCAGCAGTTACCGCCGGGGATTTGGGACAGATACGCAGTATTTT.

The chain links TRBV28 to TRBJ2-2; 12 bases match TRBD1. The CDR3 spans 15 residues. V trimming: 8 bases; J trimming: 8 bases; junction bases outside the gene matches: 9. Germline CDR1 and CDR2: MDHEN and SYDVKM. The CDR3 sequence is CASWYGTGGIGELFF. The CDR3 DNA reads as TGTGCCAGCTGGTACGGGACAGGGGGCATAGGGGAGCTGTTTTTT.

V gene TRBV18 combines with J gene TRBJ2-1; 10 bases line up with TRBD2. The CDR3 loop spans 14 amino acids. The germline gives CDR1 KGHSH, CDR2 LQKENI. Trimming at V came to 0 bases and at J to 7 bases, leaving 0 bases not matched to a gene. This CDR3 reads CASSPPSGRNEQFF. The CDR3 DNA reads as TGTGCCAGCTCACCACCTAGCGGGAGGAATGAGCAGTTCTTC.

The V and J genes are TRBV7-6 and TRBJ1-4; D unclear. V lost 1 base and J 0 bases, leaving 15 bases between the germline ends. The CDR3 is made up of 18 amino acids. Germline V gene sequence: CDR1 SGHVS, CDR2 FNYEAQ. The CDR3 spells CASSLEVWSLATNEKLFF. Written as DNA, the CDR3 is TGTGCCAGCAGCTTAGAGGTGTGGAGTTTAGCAACTAATGAAAAACTGTTTTTT.

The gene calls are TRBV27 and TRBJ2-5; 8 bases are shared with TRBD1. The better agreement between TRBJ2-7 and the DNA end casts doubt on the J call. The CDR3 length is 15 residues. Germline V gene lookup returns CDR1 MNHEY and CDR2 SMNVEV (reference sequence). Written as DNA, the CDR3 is TGTGCCAGCAGTTCCCGAACAGGGGGTATCTACGAGCAGTACTTC. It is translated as CASSSRTGGIYEQYF.

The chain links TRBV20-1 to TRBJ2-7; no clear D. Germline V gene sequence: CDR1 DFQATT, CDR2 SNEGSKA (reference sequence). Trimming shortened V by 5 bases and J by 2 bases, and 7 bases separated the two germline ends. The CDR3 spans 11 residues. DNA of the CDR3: TGCAGTGCTTACGGTACCTACGAGCAGTACTTC. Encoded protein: CSAYGTYEQYF.

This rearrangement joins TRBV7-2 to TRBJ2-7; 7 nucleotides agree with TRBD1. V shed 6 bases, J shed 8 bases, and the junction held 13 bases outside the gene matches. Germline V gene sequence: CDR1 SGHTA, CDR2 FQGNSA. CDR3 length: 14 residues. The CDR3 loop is CASRQTGTAFKQYF. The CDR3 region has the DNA TGTGCCAGCAGACAAACCGGGACAGCGTTCAAGCAGTACTTC.

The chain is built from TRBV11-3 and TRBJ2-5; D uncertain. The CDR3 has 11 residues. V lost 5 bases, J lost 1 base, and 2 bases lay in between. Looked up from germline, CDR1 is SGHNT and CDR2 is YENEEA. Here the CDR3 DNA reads TGTGCCAGCAGCCTCCAAGAGACCCAGTACTTC. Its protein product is CASSLQETQYF.

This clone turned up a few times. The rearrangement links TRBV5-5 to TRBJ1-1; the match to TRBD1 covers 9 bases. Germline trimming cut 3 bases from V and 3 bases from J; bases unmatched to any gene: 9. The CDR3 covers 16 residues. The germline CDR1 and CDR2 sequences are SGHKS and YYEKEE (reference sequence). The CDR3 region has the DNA TGTGCCAGCAGCTACATTCCGGGACAGGGCCACACTGAAGCTTTCTTT. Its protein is CASSYIPGQGHTEAFF.

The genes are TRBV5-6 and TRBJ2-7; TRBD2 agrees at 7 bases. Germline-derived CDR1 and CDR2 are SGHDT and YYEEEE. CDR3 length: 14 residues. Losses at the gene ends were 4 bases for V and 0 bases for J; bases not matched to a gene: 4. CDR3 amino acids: CASSAPGGSYEQYF. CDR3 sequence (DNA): TGTGCCAGCAGCGCCCCGGGGGGCTCCTACGAGCAGTACTTC.

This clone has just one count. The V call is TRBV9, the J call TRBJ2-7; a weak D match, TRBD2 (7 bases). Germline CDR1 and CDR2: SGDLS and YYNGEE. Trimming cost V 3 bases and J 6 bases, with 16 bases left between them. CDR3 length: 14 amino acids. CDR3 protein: CASSAPWGGAEQYF. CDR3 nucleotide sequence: TGTGCCAGCAGCGCTCCATGGGGGGGGGCCGAGCAGTACTTC.

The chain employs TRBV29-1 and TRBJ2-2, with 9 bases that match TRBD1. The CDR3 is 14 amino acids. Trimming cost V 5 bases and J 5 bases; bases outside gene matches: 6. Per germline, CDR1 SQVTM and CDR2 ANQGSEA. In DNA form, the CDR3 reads TGCAGCGTTACGGACAGGGGCGGTACCGGGGAGCTGTTTTTT. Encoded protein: CSVTDRGGTGELFF.

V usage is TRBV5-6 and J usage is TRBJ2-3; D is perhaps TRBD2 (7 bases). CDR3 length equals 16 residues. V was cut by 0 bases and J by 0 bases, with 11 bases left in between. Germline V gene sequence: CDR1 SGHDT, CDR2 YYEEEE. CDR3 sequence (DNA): TGTGCCAGCAGCTTGGCGGGGGGCGGGAGCACAGATACGCAGTATTTT. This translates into CASSLAGGGSTDTQYF.

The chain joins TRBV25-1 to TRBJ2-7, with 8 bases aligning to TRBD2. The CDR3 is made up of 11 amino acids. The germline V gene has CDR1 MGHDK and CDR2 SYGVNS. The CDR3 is CSGGCSYEQYF. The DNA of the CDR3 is TGTTCGGGGGGGTGTAGCTACGAGCAGTACTTC.

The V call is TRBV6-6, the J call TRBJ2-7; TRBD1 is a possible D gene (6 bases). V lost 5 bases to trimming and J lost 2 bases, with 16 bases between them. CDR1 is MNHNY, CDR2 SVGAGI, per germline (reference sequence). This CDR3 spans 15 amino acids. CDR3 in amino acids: CASSVGYGGTYEQYF. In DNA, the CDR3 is TGTGCCAGCAGTGTTGGATATGGGGGCACCTACGAGCAGTACTTC.

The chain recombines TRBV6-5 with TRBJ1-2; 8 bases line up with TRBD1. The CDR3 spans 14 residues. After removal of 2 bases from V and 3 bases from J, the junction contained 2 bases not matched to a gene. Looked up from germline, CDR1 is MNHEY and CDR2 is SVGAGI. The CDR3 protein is CASSYTQGDYGYTF. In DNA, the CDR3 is TGTGCCAGCAGTTACACACAGGGGGACTATGGCTACACCTTC.

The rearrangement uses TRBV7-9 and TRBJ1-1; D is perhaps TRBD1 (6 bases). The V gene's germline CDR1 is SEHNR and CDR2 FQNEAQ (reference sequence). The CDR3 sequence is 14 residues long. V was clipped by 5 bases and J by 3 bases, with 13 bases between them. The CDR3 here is CASSIRGWDTEAFF. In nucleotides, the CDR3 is TGTGCCAGCAGCATCAGGGGATGGGACACTGAAGCTTTCTTT. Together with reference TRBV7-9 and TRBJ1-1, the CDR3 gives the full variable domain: DTGVSQNPRHKITKRGQNVTFRCDPISEHNRLYWYRQTLGQGPEFLTYFQNEAQLEKSRLLSDRFSAERPKGSFSTLEIQRTEQGDSAMYLCASSIRGWDTEAFFGQGTRLTVV.

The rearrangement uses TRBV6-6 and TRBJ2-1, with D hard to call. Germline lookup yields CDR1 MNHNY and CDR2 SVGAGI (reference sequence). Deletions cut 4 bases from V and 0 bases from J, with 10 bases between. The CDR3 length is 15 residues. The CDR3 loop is CASSFDRSSYNEQFF. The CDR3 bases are TGTGCCAGCAGTTTCGACCGGAGCTCCTACAATGAGCAGTTCTTC.

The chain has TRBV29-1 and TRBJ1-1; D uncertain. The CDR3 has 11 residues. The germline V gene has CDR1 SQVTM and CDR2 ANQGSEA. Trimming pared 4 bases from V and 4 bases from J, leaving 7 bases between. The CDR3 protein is CSVVVSTEAFF. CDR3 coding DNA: TGCAGCGTTGTGGTCAGCACTGAAGCTTTCTTT.

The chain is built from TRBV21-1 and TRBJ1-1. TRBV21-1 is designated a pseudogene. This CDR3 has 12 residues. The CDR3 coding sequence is TGTGCCAGCAGCAAGGTGGACGGAGGAGCTTTCTTT. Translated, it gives CASSKVDGGAFF.

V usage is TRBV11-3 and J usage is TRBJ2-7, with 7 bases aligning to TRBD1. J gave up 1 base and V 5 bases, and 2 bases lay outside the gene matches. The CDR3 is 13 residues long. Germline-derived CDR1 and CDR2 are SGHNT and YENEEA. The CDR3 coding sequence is TGTGCCAGCAGCCGGGACAGATCCTACGAGCAGTACTTC. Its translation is CASSRDRSYEQYF.

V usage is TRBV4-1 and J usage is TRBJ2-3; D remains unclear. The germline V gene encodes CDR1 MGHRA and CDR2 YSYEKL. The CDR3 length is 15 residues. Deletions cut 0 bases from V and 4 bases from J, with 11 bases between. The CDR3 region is CASSQDPVASDTQYF. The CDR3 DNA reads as TGCGCCAGCAGCCAAGACCCAGTGGCTTCAGATACGCAGTATTTT.

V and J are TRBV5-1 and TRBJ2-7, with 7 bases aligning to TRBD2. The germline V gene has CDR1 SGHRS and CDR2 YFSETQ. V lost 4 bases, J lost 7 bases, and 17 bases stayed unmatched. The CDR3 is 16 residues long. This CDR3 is CASSVDIAGEGLEQYF. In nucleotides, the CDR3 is TGCGCCAGCAGCGTGGATATTGCGGGAGAAGGGTTGGAGCAGTACTTC.

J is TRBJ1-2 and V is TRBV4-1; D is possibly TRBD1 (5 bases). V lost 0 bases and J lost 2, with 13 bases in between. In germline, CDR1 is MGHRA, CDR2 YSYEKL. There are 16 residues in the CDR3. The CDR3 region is CASSQDGQGLNYGYTF. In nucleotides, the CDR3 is TGCGCCAGCAGCCAAGACGGGCAGGGCCTAAACTATGGCTACACCTTC.

As DNA, the CDR3 is TGTGCCATCAGTACTGGACTAGCGGGAGCGGCCGGGGAGCTGTTTTTT. Translating gives CAISTGLAGAAGELFF. The chain uses TRBV10-3 and TRBJ2-2, with TRBD2 identical over 13 bases. In germline, CDR1 is ENHRY, CDR2 SYGVKD. This CDR3 has 16 amino acids. J lost 6 bases, V lost 5 bases, and 6 bases had no gene match.

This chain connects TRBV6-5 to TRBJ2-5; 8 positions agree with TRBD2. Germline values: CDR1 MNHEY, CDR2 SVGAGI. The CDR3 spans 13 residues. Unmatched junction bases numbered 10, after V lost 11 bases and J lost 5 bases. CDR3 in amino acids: CASNREGSETQYF. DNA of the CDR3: TGTGCCTCCAACCGGGAGGGGTCGGAGACCCAGTACTTC.